This T cell receptor beta chain was sequenced for a study of blood T cells in healthy people across ages. Whole-study findings and limits: CMV status of donors was not determined, possibly confounding expanded clonotype changes.

Together with a sample-barcoded 5' primer, a J-beta primer mix was included in a second PCR lasting about 7 to 11 cycles. TCRdb fed the 5' RACE reads into MiXCR, producing one record per CDR3 protein. The sample lists about 670,000 distinct CDR3 sequences; 52% were seen once. In germline, CDR1 is MNHNS, CDR2 SASEGT. This CDR3 region has 14 residues. V was pared by 6 bases and J by 8 bases, with 16 bases between. Per individual sample, total RNA of at least 6 micrograms was extracted. With regard to this clonotype: Its antigen is currently unknown.

The origin of this receptor is an elderly woman in good health. The chain links TRBV6-1 to TRBJ1-4; a weak D match, TRBD1 (6 bases). Sequenced: blood. CDR3 bases: TGTGCCAGCAGGGGAAGGGGGGCAGCCGAAAAACTGTTTTTT. As protein: CASRGRGAAEKLFF.